The 10 T cell receptor beta chains given below trace back to one sample, sequenced in a study of T cells after yellow fever vaccination. TCRdb re-called the 5' RACE reads with MiXCR, one entry per CDR3 protein. The sample has approximately 330,000 distinct CDR3 sequences, 4.1% seen once. The material sequenced was PBMCs, taken 5 days after the yellow fever booster vaccination. The receptor set was obtained from a man younger than 35 who received the YFV17D yellow fever vaccine.

This clonotype was observed at least ten times. The CDR3 region is CASSLASAGSYEQYF. The DNA of the CDR3 is TGCGCCAGCAGCTTGGCCTCCGCAGGCTCCTACGAGCAGTACTTC. The chain couples TRBV5-1 to TRBJ2-7; no definite D call. From germline, CDR1 is SGHRS and CDR2 YFSETQ. The CDR3 contains 15 residues. V was clipped by 0 bases and J by 0 bases, with 10 bases between them.

The chain joins TRBV7-2 to TRBJ2-7; the D gene is possibly TRBD2 (7 bases). The CDR3 is 15 residues long. V shed 1 base and J shed 4 bases, with 14 bases lying between them. Germline CDR1 and CDR2: SGHTA and FQGNSA. The CDR3: CASSLVRGRGYEQYF. The CDR3, as DNA: TGTGCCAGCAGCTTAGTGCGGGGGCGCGGTTACGAGCAGTACTTC. The full variable domain, with the rest looked up from reference TRBV7-2 and TRBJ2-7, is GAGVSQSPSNKVTEKGKDVELRCDPISGHTALYWYRQSLGQGLEFLIYFQGNSAPDKSGLPSDRFSAERTGGSVSTLTIQRTQQEDSAVYLCASSLVRGRGYEQYFGPGTRLTVT.

V and J are TRBV28 and TRBJ2-5; D unclear. The CDR3 has 14 residues. The germline V gene has CDR1 MDHEN and CDR2 SYDVKM. V gave up 4 bases and J gave up 3 bases, with 12 bases separating them. CDR3 in amino acids: CASSSISVEETQYF. The CDR3 DNA reads TGTGCCAGCAGTTCGATTTCCGTGGAAGAGACCCAGTACTTC.

This clonotype was recorded a few times. The CDR3 is CATSRLRDTQYF. CDR3 in DNA: TGTGCCACCAGCAGACTTAGGGATACGCAGTATTTT. The J gene is TRBJ2-3, the V gene TRBV15; no firm D call. The CDR3 loop spans 12 amino acids. Germline lookup yields CDR1 LNHNV and CDR2 YYDKDF (reference sequence). V lost 2 bases, J lost 6 bases, and 6 bases lay in between. Full variable domain (remainder filled in from reference TRBV15 and TRBJ2-3): DAMVIQNPRYQVTQFGKPVTLSCSQTLNHNVMYWYQQKSSQAPKLLFHYYDKDFNNEADTPDNFQSRRPNTSFCFLDIRSPGLGDTAMYLCATSRLRDTQYFGPGTRLTVL.

In this sample, this clonotype turned up a few times. The chain joins TRBV5-4 to TRBJ1-1; 9 positions agree with TRBD1. Germline V lookup: CDR1 SGHNT, CDR2 YYREEE (reference sequence). After removal of 4 bases from V and 6 bases from J, the junction contained 16 bases not matched to a gene. The length of the CDR3 is 17 residues. DNA of the CDR3: TGTGCCAGCAGCCCTGCGCGGGGGGGACAGGGATCTTCTGAAGCTTTCTTT. Amino acids: CASSPARGGQGSSEAFF. The whole variable domain, filled in from reference TRBV5-4 and TRBJ1-1, reads ETGVTQSPTHLIKTRGQQVTLRCSSQSGHNTVSWYQQALGQGPQFIFQYYREEENGRGNFPPRFSGLQFPNYSSELNVNALELDDSALYLCASSPARGGQGSSEAFFGQGTRLTVV.

At least ten counts were recorded for this clonotype. The V call is TRBV4-1, the J call TRBJ1-5; no clear D. The CDR3 runs 13 residues. Germline CDR1 is MGHRA and CDR2 is YSYEKL. V was clipped by 6 bases and J by 5 bases, with 11 bases between them. DNA for the CDR3: TGCGCCAGCAGTAACGGAGTCGATCAGCCCCAGCATTTT. It translates to CASSNGVDQPQHF.

The J gene is TRBJ1-3, the V gene TRBV5-5; tentative D call: TRBD1 (5 bases). Germline loops: CDR1 SGHKS, CDR2 YYEKEE (reference sequence). Trimming shortened V by 4 bases and J by 2 bases, and 10 bases separated the two germline ends. This CDR3 is 14 amino acids long. The CDR3 sequence is CASSGGTAGNTIYF. In DNA, the CDR3 is TGTGCCAGCAGCGGGGGGACCGCTGGAAACACCATATATTTT. Filled out from reference TRBV5-5 and TRBJ1-3, the complete variable domain reads DAGVTQSPTHLIKTRGQQVTLRCSPISGHKSVSWYQQVLGQGPQFIFQYYEKEERGRGNFPDRFSARQFPNYSSELNVNALLLGDSALYLCASSGGTAGNTIYFGEGSWLTVV.

This clonotype was seen more than once but under ten times. This chain uses TRBV6-5 with TRBJ1-6, with a tentative D call TRBD1 (6 bases). The ends were cut back, 0 bases at V and 6 bases at J, with 18 bases in the middle. This CDR3 is 18 amino acids long. Germline CDR1 MNHEY, CDR2 SVGAGI. The CDR3 sequence is CASSYSIMGRGSNSPLHF. CDR3 DNA: TGTGCCAGCAGTTACTCGATTATGGGGAGGGGGTCTAATTCACCCCTCCACTTT.

The rearrangement links TRBV27 to TRBJ2-1; no clear D. CDR3 size: 14 residues. V lost 6 bases, J lost 6 bases, and 15 bases lay in between. The V gene's germline CDR1 is MNHEY and CDR2 SMNVEV (reference sequence). Here the CDR3 reads CASSDSKSVNEQFF. The CDR3 DNA reads TGTGCCAGCAGCGACTCGAAGTCGGTCAATGAGCAGTTCTTC.

This clonotype was seen at least ten times. The chain recombines TRBV4-3 with TRBJ2-1, with D maybe TRBD2 (5 bases). CDR1 is LGHNA and CDR2 is YSLEER in the germline V gene. Between the trimmed V and J ends, which lost 10 bases and 0 bases, there was a span of 16 bases. The CDR3 is 15 residues long. The DNA of the CDR3 is TGCGCCACCGCGCCTACTAGGAGCTCCTACAATGAGCAGTTCTTC. Translated: CATAPTRSSYNEQFF.